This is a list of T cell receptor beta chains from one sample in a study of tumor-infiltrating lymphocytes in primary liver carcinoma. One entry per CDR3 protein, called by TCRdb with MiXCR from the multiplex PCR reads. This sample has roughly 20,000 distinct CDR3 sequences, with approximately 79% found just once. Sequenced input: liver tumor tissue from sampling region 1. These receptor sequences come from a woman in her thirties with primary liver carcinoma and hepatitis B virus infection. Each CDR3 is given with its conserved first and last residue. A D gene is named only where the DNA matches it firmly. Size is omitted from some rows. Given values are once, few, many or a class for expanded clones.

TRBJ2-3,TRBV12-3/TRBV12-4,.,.,CASSCTQGGSTDTQYF,TGTGCCAGCAGTTGCACGCAAGGCGGTAGCACAGATACGCAGTATTTT
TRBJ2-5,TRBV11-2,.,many,CASSLVPAGGQETQYF,TGTGCCAGCAGCTTAGTCCCGGCTGGCGGGCAAGAGACCCAGTACTTC
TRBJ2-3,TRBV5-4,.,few,CASSPPGTEADTQYF,TGTGCCAGCAGCCCGCCCGGGACGGAGGCGGATACGCAGTATTTT
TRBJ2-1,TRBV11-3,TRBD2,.,CASASGSRNGQFF,TGTGCCAGCGCTAGCGGGAGTAGGAATGGGCAGTTCTTC
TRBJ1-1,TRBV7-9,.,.,CASRSKRGEAMNTEAFF,TGTGCCAGCAGATCGAAACGAGGGGAGGCGATGAACACTGAAGCTTTCTTT
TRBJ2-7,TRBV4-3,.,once,CASSQHRWIRREQYF,TGCGCCAGCAGCCAACATCGATGGATAAGGCGGGAGCAGTACTTC
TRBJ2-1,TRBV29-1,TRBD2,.,CSVAPGLAGEYNERLF,TGCAGCGTTGCCCCTGGACTAGCGGGAGAATACAATGAGAGGCTCTTC
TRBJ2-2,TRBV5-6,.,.,CAISLSPRITGELFF,TGTGCCATCAGCTTGTCACCCAGAATCACCGGGGAGCTGTTTTTT
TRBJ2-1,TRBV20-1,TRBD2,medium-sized,CSARDSRGTSGSYEQFF,TGCAGTGCTAGAGACTCCCGGGGGACTAGCGGGAGCTATGAGCAGTTCTTC
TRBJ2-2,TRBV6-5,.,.,CASSPRKEFTGELFF,TGTGCCAGCAGTCCGCGGAAGGAGTTTACCGGGGAGCTGTTTTTT
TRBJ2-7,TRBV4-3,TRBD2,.,CASSRAVTGGHISYERYF,TGCGCTAGCAGCCGAGCTGTGACGGGGGGTCACATTAGCTACGAGCGGTACTTC
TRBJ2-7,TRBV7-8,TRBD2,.,CASSPLLAGEGVEQYF,TGTGCCAGCAGCCCGTTACTAGCGGGCGAAGGCGTCGAGCAGTACTTC
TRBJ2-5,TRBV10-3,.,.,CPISESATRQETQYF,TGTCCCATCAGTGAGTCGGCTACCAGACAGGAGACTCAATACTTC
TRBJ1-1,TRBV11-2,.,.,CANSAKDKGRKRWSNTEAFF,TGTGCCAACAGCGCTAAGGACAAGGGGCGCAAGAGGTGGAGTAACACTGAAGCTTTCTTT
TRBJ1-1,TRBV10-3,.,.,CTIRPVGNTEAFF,TGTACCATCAGACCGGTAGGAAACACTGAAGCCTTCTTT
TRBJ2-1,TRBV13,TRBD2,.,CASSTGTSGACNEQLF,TGTGCCAGCAGCACCGGGACTAGCGGGGCGTGCAATGAGCAGTTATTC
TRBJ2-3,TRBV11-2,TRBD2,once,CANSAGLAGIVDTQCF,TGTGCCAATAGCGCGGGACTAGCGGGTATTGTTGATACACAGTGTTTT
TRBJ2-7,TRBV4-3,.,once,CASTQDRWTGREQYF,TGCGCTAGCACCCAAGATCGATGGACGGGGCGGGAGCAGTACTTC
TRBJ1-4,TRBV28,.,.,CAGSLNQKLFF,TGTGCCGGCAGTTTAAACCAGAAACTGTTTTTT
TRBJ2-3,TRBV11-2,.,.,CASGLEASWTDMQYF,TGTGCCAGCGGCTTAGAGGCTAGCTGGACGGATATGCAGTATTTT
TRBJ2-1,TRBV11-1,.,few,CASRRQASYNEQFF,TGTGCCAGCCGGAGACAGGCCTCCTACAATGAGCAGTTCTTC
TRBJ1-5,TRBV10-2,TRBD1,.,CASRTGGQPQHF,TGCGCCAGCAGGACAGGGGGTCAGCCCCAGCATTTT
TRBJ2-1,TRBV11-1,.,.,CASSLRQAFYNEWFF,TGTGCCAGCAGCCTGAGACAGGCCTTCTACAATGAGTGGTTCTTC
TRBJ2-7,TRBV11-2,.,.,CVSTETETNEQYF,TGTGTCAGCACCGAGACAGAGACTAACGAGCAGTACTTC
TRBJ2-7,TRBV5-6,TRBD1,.,CTSSIRTGLSQYF,TGTACCAGCAGCATACGGACAGGGCTATCGCAGTACTTT
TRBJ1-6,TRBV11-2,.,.,CASPITQGTNPHLHF,TGTGCCAGCCCAATCACCCAGGGGACTAATCCACACCTCCACTTT
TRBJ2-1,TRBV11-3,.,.,CVSSRLAGGYEQFF,TGTGTCAGCAGCCGACTAGCAGGGGGGTACGAGCAGTTCTTC
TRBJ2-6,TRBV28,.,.,CASSLNRVSSETNVLTF,TGTGCCAGCAGTTTAAACAGGGTGAGCTCTGAGACCAACGTCCTGACTTTC
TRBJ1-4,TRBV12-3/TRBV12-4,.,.,CDSSVGAGNEKLFF,.
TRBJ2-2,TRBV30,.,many,CAWSVQRTGELFF,TGTGCCTGGAGTGTACAGCGGACCGGGGAGCTGTTTTTT
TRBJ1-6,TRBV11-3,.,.,CASCFKWSYNSPPHF,TGCGCCAGCTGCTTTAAGTGGAGCTATAATTCACCCCCCCACTTT
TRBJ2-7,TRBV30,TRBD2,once,CALRGLAGKSYEQYF,TGTGCCTTGAGGGGATTAGCGGGGAAGTCCTACGAGCAGTACTTC
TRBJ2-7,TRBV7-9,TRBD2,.,CASGTGGLSHEQYF,TGTGCCAGCGGCACGGGAGGCCTCTCCCACGAGCAGTACTTT
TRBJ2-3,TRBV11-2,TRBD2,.,CASSAGLADIIDTRYF,TGTGCCAGCAGCGCGGGACTAGCGGATATTATTGATACGCGGTATTTT
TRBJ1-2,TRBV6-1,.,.,CASSDRFLVLRSNYGYTF,TGTGCGAGCAGTGACCGGTTCCTGGTCCTTAGATCTAACTATGGATACACCTTC
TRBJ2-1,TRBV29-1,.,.,CSVDVTRDNEQFF,TGCAGTGTTGACGTGACTAGAGATAATGAGCAGTTCTTC
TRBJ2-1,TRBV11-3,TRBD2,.,CTSSRVAGGGYKRFF,TGTACCAGCAGCCGAGTAGCCGGGGGGGGGTATAAGCGGTTCTTC
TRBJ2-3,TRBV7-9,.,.,CASSSTGNQPQYF,TGTGCCAGCAGCTCGACAGGTAATCAGCCCCAGTATTTT
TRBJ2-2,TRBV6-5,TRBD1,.,CGSPRTGFTGELFF,TGTGGCAGTCCGCGGACAGGGTTCACCGGGGAGCTGTTTTTT
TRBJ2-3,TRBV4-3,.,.,CASSQSVWPGDLEDTQYF,TGCGCCAGCAGCCAGTCGGTCTGGCCGGGTGATCTCGAAGATACGCAGTATTTT
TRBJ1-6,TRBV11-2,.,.,CASGKGTMDSLLHF,TGTGCCAGCGGGAAAGGGACAATGGATTCACTCCTCCACTTT
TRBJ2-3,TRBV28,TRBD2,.,CASSPWKGRVNENTQYF,TGTGCCAGCAGCCCATGGAAGGGGAGGGTTAACGAAAATACGCAGTATTTT
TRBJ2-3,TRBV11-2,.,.,CASSPWSTVTQYF,TGTGCCAGCAGCCCCTGGAGCACAGTTACGCAGTATTTT